This record concerns one T cell receptor beta chain sequence. Its antigen remains undetermined. An end of the junction does not agree with germline; a read error may underlie this. Library preparation used 5' RACE. Sequencing relied on an Illumina HiSeq 2500. A second roughly 6 to 12 cycle PCR used a sample-barcoded 5' primer and a J-beta primer mix. Each TCR beta cDNA molecule received a unique molecular identifier from a template-switch 5' adaptor carrying 12 random nucleotides. Each sample yielded at least 3 million CDR3-containing paired-end reads. First-strand cDNA was synthesized from all RNA with the Mint cDNA synthesis kit, primed by a TRBC-specific oligonucleotide. After uracil-DNA glycosylase treatment, a first 18-cycle PCR used universal primers M1SS and BC2_uni_R on all cDNA. The paper's data handling went like this. For normalization, 1 million high-quality reads were randomly selected from each sample, with every read carrying a distinct molecular identifier. Reads with shared molecular identifiers were discarded instead of being binned into consensus sequences. CDR3 identification, clonotype clustering and error correction used MiTCR with a Q25 quality threshold and the strictest error-elimination algorithm. Lower-bound total TCR beta diversity was estimated with a nonparametric unseen species model using Euler transformation. Clones were called with MiXCR by TCRdb after fastp trimmed the public reads at Q25, and only in-frame beta chains were retained. A single entry per CDR3 protein holds the most common genes and DNA from its merged rows. The V and J calls were not made by the authors but by TCRdb's processing. The sample contains over 950,000 distinct CDR3 sequences, roughly two fifths of them found a single time. The ten largest clonotypes hold about 12% of the sample.

CDR1 and CDR2, looked up from the germline V gene (reference sequence), are MNHNY and SVGAGI. The CDR3 goes from the cysteine to the phenylalanine over 14 residues. Only the CDR3 portion is preserved as DNA: 42 bases, with reading frame beginning at the first base. This specimen comes from a study of blood T cells in healthy people across ages (dated by TCRdb to the mid-2010s). As for the study more broadly: In model experiments, roughly one uniquely barcoded TCR beta cDNA molecule per two T cells was captured by template switching. To avoid experimental bias, donors of different ages were spread randomly across the sequencing lanes. Age-related changes in TCR beta repertoire diversity were measured in the study by deep sequencing normalized with unique cDNA molecular identifiers. Donors were grouped into four age groups: young (average roughly 17 years), middle-aged (less than 40), aged (approximately 58) and long-lived (approximately 82). For two donors (one aged 18 to 30 and one aged 80 or older), the study analyzed two additional independent replicas of 1 million unique cDNA reads from the same blood draw.

Donors were 39 systemically healthy Caucasian individuals from Russia aged about 6 to 100 years. Roughly 9.5 milliliters of peripheral blood were drawn from each donor into EDTA-treated Vacutainer tubes. Ficoll-Paque density-gradient centrifugation was used to isolate PBMCs, with at least 6 million per sample. Total RNA was extracted from PBMCs with Trizol reagent, with at least 5.5 micrograms obtained per sample. The percentages of naive CD45RAhigh/CD27high T cells were determined by flow cytometry on a PBMC aliquot from every donor. Study-level results and caveats: Because donor CMV infection status was unknown, age-related changes in expanded clonotypes were potentially confounded. There was a strong correlation between observed TCR beta diversity and the percentage of naive T cells measured by flow cytometry. Observed TCR beta diversity per million T cells fell roughly linearly with age, and a significant reduction was already apparent by age around 44. Compared with the aged group, more naive CD4+ T cells, fewer expanded clones and increased TCR diversity were shown by the long-lived group, suggesting age selection. Estimates of total diversity based on one million sequenced T cells were considered lower bounds and underestimates. Since profiling was done on bulk unsorted PBMCs, naive and antigen-experienced compartments could not be conclusively compared.

The receptor's source is a man younger than 35 in good health. Recombination linked TRBV6-6 to TRBJ1-2, and the D gene may be TRBD1, 5 bases matching. Sequenced: blood. The DNA is as follows: TGTGCCAGCGGGGGGAGGGCCCCCCACTATGGCTGCACCTTC. This encodes CASGGRAPHYGCTF.